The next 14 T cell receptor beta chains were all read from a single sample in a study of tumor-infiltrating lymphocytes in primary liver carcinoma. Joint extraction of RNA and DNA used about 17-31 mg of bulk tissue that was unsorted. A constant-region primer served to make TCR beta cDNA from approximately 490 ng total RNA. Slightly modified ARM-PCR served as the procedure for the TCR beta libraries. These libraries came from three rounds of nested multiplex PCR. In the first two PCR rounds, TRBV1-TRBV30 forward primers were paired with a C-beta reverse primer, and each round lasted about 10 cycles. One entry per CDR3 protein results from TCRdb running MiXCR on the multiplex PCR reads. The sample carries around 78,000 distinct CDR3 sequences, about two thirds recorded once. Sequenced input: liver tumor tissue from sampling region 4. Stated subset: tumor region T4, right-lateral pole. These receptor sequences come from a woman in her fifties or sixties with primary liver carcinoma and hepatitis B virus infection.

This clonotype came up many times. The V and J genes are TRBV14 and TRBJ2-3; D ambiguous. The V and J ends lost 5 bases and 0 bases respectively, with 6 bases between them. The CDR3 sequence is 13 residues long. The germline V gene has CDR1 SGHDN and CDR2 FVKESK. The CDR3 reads CASSSLSTDTQYF. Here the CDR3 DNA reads TGTGCCAGCAGCAGTCTGAGCACAGATACGCAGTATTTT.

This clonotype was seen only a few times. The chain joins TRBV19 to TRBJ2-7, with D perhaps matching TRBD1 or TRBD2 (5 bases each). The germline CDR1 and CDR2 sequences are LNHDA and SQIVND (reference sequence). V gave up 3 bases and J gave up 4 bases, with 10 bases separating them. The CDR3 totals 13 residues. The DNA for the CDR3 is TGTGCCAGTAGTATTGGGACGGCGTACGAGCAGTACTTC. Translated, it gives CASSIGTAYEQYF.

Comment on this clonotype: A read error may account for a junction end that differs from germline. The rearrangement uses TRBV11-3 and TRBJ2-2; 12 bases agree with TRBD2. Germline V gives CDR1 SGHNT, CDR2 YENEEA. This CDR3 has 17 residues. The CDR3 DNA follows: TGTGCCGGCAGCCCCGGTCTAGCGGGAGGGAACACCGGGAAGCTGTTTTTT. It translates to CAGSPGLAGGNTGKLFF.

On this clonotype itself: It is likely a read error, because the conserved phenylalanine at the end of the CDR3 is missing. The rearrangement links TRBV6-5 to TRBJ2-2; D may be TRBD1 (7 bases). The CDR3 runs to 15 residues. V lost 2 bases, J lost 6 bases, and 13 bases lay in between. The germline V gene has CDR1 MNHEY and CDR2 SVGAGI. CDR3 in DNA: TGTGCCAGCAGTTACGGGCAGGGGGGTGCCGGGGAGCTGTTTTCT. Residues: CASSYGQGGAGELFS.

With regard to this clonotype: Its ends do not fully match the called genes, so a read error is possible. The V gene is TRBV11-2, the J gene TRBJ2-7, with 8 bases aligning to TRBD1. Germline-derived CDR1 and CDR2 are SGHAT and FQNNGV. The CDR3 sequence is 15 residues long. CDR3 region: CVSSLVPTGVYKQYF. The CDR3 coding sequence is TGTGTCAGCAGCTTAGTCCCGACAGGGGTCTACAAGCAGTACTTC. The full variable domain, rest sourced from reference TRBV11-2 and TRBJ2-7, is EAGVAQSPRYKIIEKRQSVAFWCNPISGHATLYWYQQILGQGPKLLIQFQNNGVVDDSQLPKDRFSAERLKGVDSTLKIQPAKLEDSAVYLCVSSLVPTGVYKQYFGPGTRLTVT.

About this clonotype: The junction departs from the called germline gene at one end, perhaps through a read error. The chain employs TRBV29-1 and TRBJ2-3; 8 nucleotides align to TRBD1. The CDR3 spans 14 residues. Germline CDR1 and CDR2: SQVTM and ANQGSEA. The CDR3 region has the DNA TGCAGCGTTGACAGGGGGCTAGGCACAGATACGCGGTATTTT. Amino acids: CSVDRGLGTDTRYF.

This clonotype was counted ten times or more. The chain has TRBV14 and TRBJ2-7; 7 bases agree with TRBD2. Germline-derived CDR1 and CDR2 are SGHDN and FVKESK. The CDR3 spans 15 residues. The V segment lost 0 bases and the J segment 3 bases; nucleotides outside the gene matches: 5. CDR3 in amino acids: CASSQDSRDYYEQYF. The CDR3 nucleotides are TGTGCCAGCAGCCAAGATTCCCGGGACTACTACGAGCAGTACTTC.

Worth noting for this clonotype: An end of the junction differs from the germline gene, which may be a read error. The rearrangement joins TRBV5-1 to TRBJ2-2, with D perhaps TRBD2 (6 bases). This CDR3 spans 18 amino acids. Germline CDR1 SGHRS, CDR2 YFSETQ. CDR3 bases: TGCGCCGGCAGCTCTTTGCCCCGGAGGGGAACGAACACCGGGGAGCTGTTTTTT. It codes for CAGSSLPRRGTNTGELFF.

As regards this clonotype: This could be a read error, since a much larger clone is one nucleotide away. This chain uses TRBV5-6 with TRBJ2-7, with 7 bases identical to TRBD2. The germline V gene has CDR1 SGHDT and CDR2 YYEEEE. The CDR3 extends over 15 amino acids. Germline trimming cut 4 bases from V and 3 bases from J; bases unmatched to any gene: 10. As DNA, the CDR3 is TGTGCCAGCAGCGGGATCCCGGGGGGACTCTACGAGCAGTACTTC. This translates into CASSGIPGGLYEQYF.

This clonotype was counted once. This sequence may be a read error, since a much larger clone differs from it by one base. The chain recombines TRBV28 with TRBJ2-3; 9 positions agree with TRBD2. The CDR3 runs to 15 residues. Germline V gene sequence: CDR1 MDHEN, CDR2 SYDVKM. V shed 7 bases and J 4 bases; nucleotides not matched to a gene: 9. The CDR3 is CASTLVSGRADTQYF. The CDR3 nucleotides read TGTGCCAGCACCCTTGTTAGCGGGAGAGCAGATACGCAGTATTTT.

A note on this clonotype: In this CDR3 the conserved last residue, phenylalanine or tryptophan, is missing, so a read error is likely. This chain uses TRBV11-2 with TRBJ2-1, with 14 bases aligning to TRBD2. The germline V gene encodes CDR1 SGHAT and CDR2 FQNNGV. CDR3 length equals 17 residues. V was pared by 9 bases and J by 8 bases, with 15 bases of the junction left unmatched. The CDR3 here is CARSRRLAGGPVDEQFL. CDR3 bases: TGTGCCAGGAGCAGGAGACTAGCGGGAGGGCCGGTGGATGAGCAGTTCTTA.

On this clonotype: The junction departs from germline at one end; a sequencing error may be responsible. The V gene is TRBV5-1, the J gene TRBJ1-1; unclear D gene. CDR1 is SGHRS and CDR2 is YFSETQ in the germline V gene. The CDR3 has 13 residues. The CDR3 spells CASSLGAATEDFF. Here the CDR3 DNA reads TGCGCCAGTAGCTTGGGTGCAGCCACCGAAGATTTCTTT.

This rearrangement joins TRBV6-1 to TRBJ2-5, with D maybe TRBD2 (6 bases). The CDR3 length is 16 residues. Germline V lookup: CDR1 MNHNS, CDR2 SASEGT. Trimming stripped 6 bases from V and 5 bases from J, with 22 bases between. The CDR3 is CASSPKRLEGGETQYF. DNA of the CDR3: TGTGCCAGCAGCCCAAAACGGCTAGAGGGAGGCGAGACCCAGTACTTC.

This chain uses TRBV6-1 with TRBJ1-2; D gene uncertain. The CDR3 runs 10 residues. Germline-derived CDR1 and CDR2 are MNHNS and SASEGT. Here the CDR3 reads CVSSQSGYTF. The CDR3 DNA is TGTGTCAGTAGTCAGAGTGGCTACACCTTC.